This record looks at one T cell receptor (beta chain) sequence and its context. No antigen is known for it. A second PCR, run for about 7 to 11 cycles, used a sample-barcoded 5' primer plus a J-beta primer mix. TCRdb itself ran the 5' RACE reads through MiXCR, one entry per CDR3 protein. The sample shows about 1.4 million distinct CDR3 sequences, roughly 59% of them seen only once. The germline V gene encodes CDR1 SGHDT and CDR2 YYEEEE. The CDR3 runs to 15 residues. Drawn from each donor were 9 to 10 milliliters of peripheral blood. This sample is part of a study of blood T cells in healthy people across ages. General observations from the study: The lack of PBMC sorting stopped any conclusive naive versus antigen-experienced comparison. Total diversity from one million sequenced T cells was likely underestimated.

This clonotype originated in a young man in good health. The chain employs TRBV5-6 and TRBJ2-5; D gene uncertain. The DNA end is more similar to TRBJ2-7, so the J call may be wrong. Sequencing was done on a sample of blood. CDR3 in DNA: TGTGCCAGCAGCCCCACCCCGGAGATGGGTTACGAGCAGTACTTC. It translates to CASSPTPEMGYEQYF.